The clone carrying this T cell receptor beta chain has only a few counts. Its antigen is unidentified. This sample is part of a study of T-cell reconstitution after alpha-beta-depleted transplantation in children. General observations from the study: After one year, T-cell counts and TCRbeta diversity mostly came from new T cells.

Germline V gives CDR1 MNHEY, CDR2 SVGAGI. The CDR3 extends over 16 amino acids. J gave up 7 bases and V 2 bases, and 7 bases lay outside the gene matches. The library targeted TCRbeta and was prepared with unique molecular identifiers. Via MiXCR, TCRdb re-called the PCR reads, giving one row per CDR3 protein. The repertoire includes around 960,000 distinct CDR3 sequences, 25% to 35% of them detected once, and 28% sits in the top ten. The sequencing here drew on PBMCs, mostly from graft donor cells, taken 360 days after TCRalphabeta/CD19-depleted stem cell transplant. This clonotype was obtained from a boy in the first two years of life who had a stem cell transplant for SCID, so the T cells may come from the graft donor. The chain is built from TRBV6-5 and TRBJ2-1; 11 bases agree with TRBD1. The chain's CDR3 is CASSYRGQGAGNEQFF. CDR3 nucleotide sequence: TGTGCCAGCAGTTACCGCGGACAGGGGGCGGGTAATGAGCAGTTCTTC.